The T cell receptor beta chain under discussion was sequenced for a study of patients with pleural tuberculosis. TCRdb independently ran MiXCR on the reads; one entry per CDR3 protein. In the table there are almost 30,000 distinct CDR3 sequences, 15% to 20% of which are singletons. This clonotype has a count of ten or more. Germline CDR1 and CDR2: SEHNR and FQNEAQ (reference sequence). Deletions cut 1 base from V and 5 bases from J, with 17 bases between. The length of the CDR3 is 17 residues. This clonotype was obtained from a human donor with pleural tuberculosis. The rearrangement joins TRBV7-9 to TRBJ1-4; D gene ambiguous. The sequenced sample consisted of peripheral blood. Here the CDR3 reads CASSLGAAQRGNEKLFF. The CDR3 region has the DNA TGTGCCAGCAGCTTAGGGGCAGCCCAGAGAGGAAATGAAAAACTGTTTTTT. Looking up the rest from reference TRBV7-9 and TRBJ1-4 gives the full variable domain: DTGVSQNPRHKITKRGQNVTFRCDPISEHNRLYWYRQTLGQGPEFLTYFQNEAQLEKSRLLSDRFSAERPKGSFSTLEIQRTEQGDSAMYLCASSLGAAQRGNEKLFFGSGTQLSVL.